This record concerns one T cell receptor beta chain sequence. Its antigen is currently unknown. The data belong to a study of T-cell reconstitution after alpha-beta-depleted transplantation in children. As it was prepared, the TCRbeta library received unique molecular identifiers. TCRdb re-derived calls from the PCR reads in MiXCR, one entry per CDR3 protein. There are about 300,000 distinct CDR3 sequences in the sample; 6.5% to 9% occur only once, and about 8.2% lies in the top ten. Whole-study findings and limits: One year after transplant, T-cell counts and diversity came mostly from newly produced T cells. High day-60 TCRbeta diversity in some patients came from surviving recipient T cells and thymic progenitors. Where alpha-beta T cells came from about two months after transplant was reportedly several hundred expanded graft clones.

This specimen was peripheral blood, taken 360 days after TCRalphabeta/CD19-depleted stem cell transplant. This clonotype was sampled from a female patient between 2 and 15 years old who had a stem cell transplant for Fanconi anemia, so the T cells may come from the graft donor.

Written as DNA, the CDR3 is TGTGCCAGCAGTGACCGGTCTAGCGGGAGAAATGAGCAGTTCTTC. Translation: CASSDRSSGRNEQFF. This sequence joins TRBV2 and TRBJ2-1, with 10 positions matching TRBD2. This CDR3 is 15 amino acids long. J gave up 7 bases and V 3 bases, and 6 bases lay outside the gene matches. Germline lookup yields CDR1 SNHLY and CDR2 FYNNEI.